This TCR beta chain was retrieved from a study of blood T cells in healthy people across ages. On the study more broadly: Roughly one uniquely barcoded beta molecule per two T cells was captured.

This clonotype was seen more than once but under ten times. What it binds is not known. Primed by a sample-barcoded 5' primer and a J-beta primer mix, a second PCR proceeded for 7 to 11 cycles. TCRdb independently ran MiXCR on the 5' RACE reads; one entry per CDR3 protein. The sample lists hundreds of thousands of distinct CDR3 sequences; approximately 30% were seen once. Germline-derived CDR1 and CDR2 are DFQATT and SNEGSKA (reference sequence). V was pared by 5 bases and J by 6 bases, with 14 bases between. This CDR3 comprises 13 residues. General study points: It was held that diversity estimates obtained from one million T cells represented underestimates.

The chain recombines TRBV20-1 with TRBJ1-5; tentative D call: TRBD1 (6 bases). This clonotype was sampled from a woman aged 80 or over in good health. Sequenced material: blood. In DNA form, the CDR3 reads TGCAGTGCTGGAATCGGACAGAGTCAGCCCCAGCATTTT. This encodes CSAGIGQSQPQHF.